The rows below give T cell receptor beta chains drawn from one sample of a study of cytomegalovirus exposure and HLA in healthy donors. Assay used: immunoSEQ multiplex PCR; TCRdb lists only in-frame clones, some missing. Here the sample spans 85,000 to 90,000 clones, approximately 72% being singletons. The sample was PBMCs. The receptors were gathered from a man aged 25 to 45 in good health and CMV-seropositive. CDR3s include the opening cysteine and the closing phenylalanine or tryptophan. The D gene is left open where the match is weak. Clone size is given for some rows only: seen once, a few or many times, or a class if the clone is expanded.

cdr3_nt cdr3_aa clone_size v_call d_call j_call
TGTGCCAGCAGCGTAGGGGAGTTTTATGGCTACACCTTC CASSVGEFYGYTF - TRBV9 - TRBJ1-2
TGTGCCAGCAGCGTAGGACAGGGGACTGGGGCCAACGTCCTGACTTTC CASSVGQGTGANVLTF - TRBV7-9 TRBD1 TRBJ2-6
TGTGCCGGCAGTTGGCTCACAGGGGGCCCGTTCTATGGCTACACCTTC CAGSWLTGGPFYGYTF - TRBV6-5 TRBD1 TRBJ1-2
TGTGCCAGCAGCTCCGACTGGAGAGATACGCAGTATTTT CASSSDWRDTQYF once TRBV7-9 - TRBJ2-3
TGCGCCAGCAGCTTGGGGGGGACAGGGGGCAGAGAGACCCAGTACTTC CASSLGGTGGRETQYF few TRBV5-1 TRBD1 TRBJ2-5
TGCGCCAGCAGCTTGGGGACCGGGACAGGGCGGTTCCCTGCAACTAATGAAAAACTGTTTTTT CASSLGTGTGRFPATNEKLFF - TRBV5-1 TRBD1 TRBJ1-4
TGTGCCAGCAGCCCGGTGGGGACACGCGAGCAGTACTTC CASSPVGTREQYF - TRBV5-6 - TRBJ2-7
TGTGCCAGCAGTCCCCGACAGGGTGCGAATGAAAAACTGTTTTTT CASSPRQGANEKLFF - TRBV27 TRBD1 TRBJ1-4
TGTGCCTATAAATCTAGCTACGCAGGAACGAACACCGGGGAGCTGTTTTTT CAYKSSYAGTNTGELFF few TRBV30 - TRBJ2-2
TGTGCCAGCAGTGCCGGGACAGGCTATGGCTACACCTTC CASSAGTGYGYTF - TRBV6-4 TRBD1 TRBJ1-2
TGCGCCAGCAGCTTGGCAGGGACACCCTACAATGAGCAGTTCTTC CASSLAGTPYNEQFF - TRBV5-1 - TRBJ2-1
TGTGCCAGCGGCCCGTACAGGGTGAGCACTGAAGCTTTCTTT CASGPYRVSTEAFF once TRBV28 - TRBJ1-1
TGTGCCAGCAGTGGCGGTGAGAACACTGAAGCTTTCTTT CASSGGENTEAFF - TRBV6-5 - TRBJ1-1
TGTGCCAGCAGCCCCCTGGGAGGCTACGAGCAGTACTTC CASSPLGGYEQYF - TRBV7-2 - TRBJ2-7
TGTGCCAGCAGCTTAGCTGGCCTAGCGGCAGTTGAGACCCAGTACTTC CASSLAGLAAVETQYF - TRBV7-2 TRBD2 TRBJ2-5
TGTGCCAGCAGAGAGGGCACCTACACAGATACGCAGTATTTT CASREGTYTDTQYF few TRBV6-1 - TRBJ2-3
TGTGCCAGCAGCTCGAGGGAGGGCACTGAAGCTTTCTTT CASSSREGTEAFF - TRBV7-9 - TRBJ1-1
TGTGCCAGCACCCCAGCGGGGGGAAGCACAGATACGCAGTATTTT CASTPAGGSTDTQYF - TRBV5-6 TRBD2 TRBJ2-3
TGCAGCGTTTGGACACGGCGGGGGACCACCGGGGAGCTGTTTTTT CSVWTRRGTTGELFF - TRBV29-1 TRBD2 TRBJ2-2
TGTGCCAGCTCACCAACGGGGAGCACCTACAATGAGCAGTTCTTC CASSPTGSTYNEQFF - TRBV18 - TRBJ2-1
TGCGCCAGCAGCCCTCAGACAGGGCGGCAAGAGACCCAGTACTTC CASSPQTGRQETQYF - TRBV5-1 TRBD1 TRBJ2-5
TGTGCCAGCAGAGATGGATCGGGGACAGGCCTTTACGAGCAGTACTTC CASRDGSGTGLYEQYF - TRBV5-4 TRBD1 TRBJ2-7
TGTGCCAGCTCCGGGGGGACCACAGATACGCAGTATTTT CASSGGTTDTQYF once TRBV18 TRBD2 TRBJ2-3
TGTGCCAGCAGTGCTTTGATAGGCGGGGGGGAGACCTCCTACGAGCAGTACTTC CASSALIGGGETSYEQYF - TRBV2 TRBD2 TRBJ2-7
TGTGCCAGCAGCTTACCCAGGGGTATGAACACTGAAGCTTTCTTT CASSLPRGMNTEAFF - TRBV7-3 - TRBJ1-1
TGTGCCAGTGTCTACAGGCCGAATTCACCCCTCCACTTT CASVYRPNSPLHF many TRBV6-6 - TRBJ1-6
TGTGCCAGTAGTCCGGGACAGACCTCTGGGGCCAACGTCCTGACTTTC CASSPGQTSGANVLTF - TRBV19 TRBD1 TRBJ2-6
TGTGCCAGCAGCAGACCGACTACACTATCTAGCACAGATACGCAGTATTTT CASSRPTTLSSTDTQYF - TRBV5-6 - TRBJ2-3
TGTGCCAGCAGCTTAATTCGGGGGGCGGACACTGAAGCTTTCTTT CASSLIRGADTEAFF - TRBV7-3 - TRBJ1-1
TGTGCCAGTAGTATAGCGGGGTTTCTATACAATGAGCAGTTCTTC CASSIAGFLYNEQFF - TRBV19 - TRBJ2-1
TGTGCCAGCAGCTTAGATTACTTGCTAGCGGGGGGAGATACGCAGTATTTT CASSLDYLLAGGDTQYF - TRBV11-2 TRBD2 TRBJ2-3
TGTGCCTGGAGTTTTGGGACATCCAACTCCTACAATGAGCAGTTCTTC CAWSFGTSNSYNEQFF - TRBV30 - TRBJ2-1
TGTGCCAGCAGCTCCCCAACAGGGTCCGTTACCAAAGAGACCCAGTACTTC CASSSPTGSVTKETQYF - TRBV5-5 - TRBJ2-5
TGTGCCAGCAGTACCGGGACAGAACAGTACTTC CASSTGTEQYF - TRBV2 TRBD1 TRBJ2-7
TGTGCCAGCAGCCCTTTGCGGGGCCCCTTATCCGAAGCTTTCTTT CASSPLRGPLSEAFF - TRBV5-6 - TRBJ1-1
TGTGCCAGCAGCCCAGGACAGGGACCCTACGAGCAGTACTTC CASSPGQGPYEQYF - TRBV7-9 TRBD1 TRBJ2-7
TGTGCCAGCAGTCGAGCCCCGGGAAAATATAACACCGGGGAGCTGTTTTTT CASSRAPGKYNTGELFF - TRBV27 - TRBJ2-2
TGTGCCAGCAGTCTATGGGGAGTAGCGGGGGGGAACAATGAGCAGTTCTTC CASSLWGVAGGNNEQFF - TRBV27 TRBD2 TRBJ2-1
TGCAGCGTTGAACCCGGGACAGGGTGGGAGACCCAGTACTTC CSVEPGTGWETQYF - TRBV29-1 TRBD1 TRBJ2-5
TGTGCCAGCAGTCTAGACAGGGTCTATGGCTACACCTTC CASSLDRVYGYTF - TRBV6-1 TRBD1 TRBJ1-2
TGTGCCAGCGAACCTCCCGGGGAGGTGGCTGAAGCTTTCTTT CASEPPGEVAEAFF - TRBV6-5 - TRBJ1-1
TGTGCCAGCAGTTACCTTCCCGGACAGGGCACTGAAGCTTTCTTT CASSYLPGQGTEAFF few TRBV6-5 TRBD1 TRBJ1-1
TGTGCCAGCAGAGTACAGCTCTCCTACAATGAGCAGTTCTTC CASRVQLSYNEQFF few TRBV27 - TRBJ2-1
TGTGCCAGCAGCCCCGGGGTAACAGATACGCAGTATTTT CASSPGVTDTQYF - TRBV7-3 - TRBJ2-3